Below, one T cell receptor (beta chain) is given with its context. This entry belongs to a study of blood T cell repertoires in COVID-19. Study-wide context: PBMCs, B-cell-depleted T cells, or T cells were the source of the cDNA or gDNA that made up the material.

CDR1 LNHDA and CDR2 SQIVND come from the germline V gene (reference sequence). Trimming cost V 4 bases and J 0 bases; bases outside gene matches: 2. The CDR3 is made up of 15 amino acids. In the original processing: Quantification of nucleated cells was approximated via reference gene primer amplification. TCRdb's table, derived via immunoSEQ multiplex PCR, lists solely in-frame clones and lacks some. V, J and clone size are taken as reported in that table, and D and trimming were inferred from the DNA itself. This table holds 320,000 or so clones, roughly 87% found once. The study counted Cohort 3 donors as recovered given two negative PCRs, clearance, or symptom resolution.

The sample consisted of PBMCs or T cells enriched from blood (not recorded which). This receptor was taken from a woman aged 25-40 years who had recovered from COVID-19. The V call is TRBV19, the J call TRBJ2-7; the match to TRBD1 covers 11 bases. The CDR3 region is CASSKDRGLSYEQYF. CDR3 nucleotide sequence: TGTGCCAGTAGTAAGGACAGGGGGCTCTCCTACGAGCAGTACTTC.